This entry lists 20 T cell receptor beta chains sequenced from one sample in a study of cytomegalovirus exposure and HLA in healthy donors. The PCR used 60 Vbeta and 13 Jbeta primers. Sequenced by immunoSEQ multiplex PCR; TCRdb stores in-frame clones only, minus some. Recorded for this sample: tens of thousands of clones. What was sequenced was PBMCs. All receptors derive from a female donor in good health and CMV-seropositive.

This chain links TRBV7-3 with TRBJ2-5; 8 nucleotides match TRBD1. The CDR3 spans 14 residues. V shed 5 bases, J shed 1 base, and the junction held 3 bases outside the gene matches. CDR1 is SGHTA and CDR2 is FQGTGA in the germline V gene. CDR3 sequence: CASSRQGSQETQYF. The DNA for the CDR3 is TGTGCCAGCAGCCGACAGGGGTCCCAAGAGACCCAGTACTTC. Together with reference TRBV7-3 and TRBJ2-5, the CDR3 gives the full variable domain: GAGVSQTPSNKVTEKGKYVELRCDPISGHTALYWYRQSLGQGPEFLIYFQGTGAADDSGLPNDRFFAVRPEGSVSTLKIQRTERGDSAVYLCASSRQGSQETQYFGPGTRLLVL.

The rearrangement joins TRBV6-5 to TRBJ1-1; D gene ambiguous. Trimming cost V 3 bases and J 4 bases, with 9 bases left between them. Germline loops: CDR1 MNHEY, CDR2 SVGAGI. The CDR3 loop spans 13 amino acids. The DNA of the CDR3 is TGTGCCAGCAGTTATCCCGGGAGCACTGAAGCTTTCTTT. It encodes CASSYPGSTEAFF.

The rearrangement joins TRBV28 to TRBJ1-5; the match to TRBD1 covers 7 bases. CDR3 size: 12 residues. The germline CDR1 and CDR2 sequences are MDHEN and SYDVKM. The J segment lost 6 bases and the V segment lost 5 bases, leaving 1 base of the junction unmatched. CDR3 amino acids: CASSRGRQPQHF. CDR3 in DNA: TGTGCCAGCAGTAGGGGGCGTCAGCCCCAGCATTTT.

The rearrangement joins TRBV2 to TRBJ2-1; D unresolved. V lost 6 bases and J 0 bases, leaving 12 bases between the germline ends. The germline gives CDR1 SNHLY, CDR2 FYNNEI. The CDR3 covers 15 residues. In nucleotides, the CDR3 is TGTGCCAGCAGCGTGGGCTATGGCTCCTACAATGAGCAGTTCTTC. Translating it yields CASSVGYGSYNEQFF.

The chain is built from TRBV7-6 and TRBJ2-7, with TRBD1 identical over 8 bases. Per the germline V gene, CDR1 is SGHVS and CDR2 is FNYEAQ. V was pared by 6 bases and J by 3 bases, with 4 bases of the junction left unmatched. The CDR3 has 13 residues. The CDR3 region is CASRSTGGYEQYF. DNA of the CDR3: TGTGCCAGCAGGTCTACAGGGGGCTACGAGCAGTACTTC. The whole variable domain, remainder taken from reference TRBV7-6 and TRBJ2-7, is GAGVSQSPRYKVTKRGQDVALRCDPISGHVSLYWYRQALGQGPEFLTYFNYEAQQDKSGLPNDRFSAERPEGSISTLTIQRTEQRDSAMYRCASRSTGGYEQYFGPGTRLTVT.

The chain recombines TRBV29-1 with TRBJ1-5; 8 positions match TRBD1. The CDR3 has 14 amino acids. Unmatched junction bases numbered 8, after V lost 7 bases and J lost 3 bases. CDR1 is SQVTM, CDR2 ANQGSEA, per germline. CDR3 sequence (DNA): TGCAGCGCCTCACAGGGGGGTCTCAATCAGCCCCAGCATTTT. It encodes CSASQGGLNQPQHF. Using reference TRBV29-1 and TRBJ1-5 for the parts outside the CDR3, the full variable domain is SAVISQKPSRDICQRGTSLTIQCQVDSQVTMMFWYRQQPGQSLTLIATANQGSEATYESGFVIDKFPISRPNLTFSTLTVSNMSPEDSSIYLCSASQGGLNQPQHFGDGTRLSIL.

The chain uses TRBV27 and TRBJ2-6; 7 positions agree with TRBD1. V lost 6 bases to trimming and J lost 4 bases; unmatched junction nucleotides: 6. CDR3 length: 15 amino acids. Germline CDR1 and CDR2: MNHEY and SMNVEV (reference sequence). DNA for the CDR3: TGTGCCAGCAGGCGACAGGGTGCGGGGGCCAACGTCCTGACTTTC. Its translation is CASRRQGAGANVLTF.

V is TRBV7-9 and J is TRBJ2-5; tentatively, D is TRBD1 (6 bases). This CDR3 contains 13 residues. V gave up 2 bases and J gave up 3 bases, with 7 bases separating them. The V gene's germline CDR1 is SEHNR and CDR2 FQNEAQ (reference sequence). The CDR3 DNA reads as TGTGCCAGCAGCTTAAGACAGGAAGAGACCCAGTACTTC. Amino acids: CASSLRQEETQYF.

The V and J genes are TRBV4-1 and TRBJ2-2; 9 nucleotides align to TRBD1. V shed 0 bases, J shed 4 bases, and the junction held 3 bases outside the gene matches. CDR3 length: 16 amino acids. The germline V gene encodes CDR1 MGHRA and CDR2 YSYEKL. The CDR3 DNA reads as TGCGCCAGCAGCCAAGAGGGGACAGGGATCACCGGGGAGCTGTTTTTT. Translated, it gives CASSQEGTGITGELFF.

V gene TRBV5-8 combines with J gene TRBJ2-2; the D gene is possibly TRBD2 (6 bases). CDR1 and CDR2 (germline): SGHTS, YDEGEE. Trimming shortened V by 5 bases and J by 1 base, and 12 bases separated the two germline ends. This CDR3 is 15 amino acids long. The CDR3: CASSPGLGNTGELFF. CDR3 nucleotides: TGTGCCAGCAGTCCGGGACTCGGGAACACCGGGGAGCTGTTTTTT.

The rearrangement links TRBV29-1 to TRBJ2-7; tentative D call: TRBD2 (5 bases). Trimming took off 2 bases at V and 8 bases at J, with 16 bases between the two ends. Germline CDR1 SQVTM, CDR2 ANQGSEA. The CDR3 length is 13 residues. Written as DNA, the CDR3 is TGCAGCGTTGAAAGCGACTACCAGTACCAGCAGTACTTC. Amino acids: CSVESDYQYQQYF.

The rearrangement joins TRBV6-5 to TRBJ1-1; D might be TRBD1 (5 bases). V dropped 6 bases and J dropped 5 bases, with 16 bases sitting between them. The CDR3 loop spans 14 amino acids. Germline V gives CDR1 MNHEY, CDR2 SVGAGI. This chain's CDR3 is CASSYLGVGTEAFF. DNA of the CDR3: TGTGCCAGCAGCTACCTAGGGGTAGGGACTGAAGCTTTCTTT.

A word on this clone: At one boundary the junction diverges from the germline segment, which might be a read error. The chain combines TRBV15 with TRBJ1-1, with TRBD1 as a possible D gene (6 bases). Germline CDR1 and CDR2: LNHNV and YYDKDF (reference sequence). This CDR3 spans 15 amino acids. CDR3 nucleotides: TGTGCCACCAGCACCCGGACAGTTACGAACACTGAAGATTTCTTT. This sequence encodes CATSTRTVTNTEDFF.

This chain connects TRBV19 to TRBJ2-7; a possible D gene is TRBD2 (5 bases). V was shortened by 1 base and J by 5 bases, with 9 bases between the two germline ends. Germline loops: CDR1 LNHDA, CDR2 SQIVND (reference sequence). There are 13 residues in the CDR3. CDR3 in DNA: TGTGCCAGTAGTATAGGAGGGTCCGACGAGCAGTACTTC. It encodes CASSIGGSDEQYF. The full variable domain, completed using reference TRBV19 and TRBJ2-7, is DGGITQSPKYLFRKEGQNVTLSCEQNLNHDAMYWYRQDPGQGLRLIYYSQIVNDFQKGDIAEGYSVSREKKESFPLTVTSAQKNPTAFYLCASSIGGSDEQYFGPGTRLTVT.

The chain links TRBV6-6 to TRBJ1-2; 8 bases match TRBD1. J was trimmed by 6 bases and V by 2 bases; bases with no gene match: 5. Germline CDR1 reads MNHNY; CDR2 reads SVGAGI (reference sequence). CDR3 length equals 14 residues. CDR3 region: CASSYSTGGNGYTF. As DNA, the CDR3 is TGTGCCAGCAGTTACAGTACAGGGGGGAATGGCTACACCTTC.

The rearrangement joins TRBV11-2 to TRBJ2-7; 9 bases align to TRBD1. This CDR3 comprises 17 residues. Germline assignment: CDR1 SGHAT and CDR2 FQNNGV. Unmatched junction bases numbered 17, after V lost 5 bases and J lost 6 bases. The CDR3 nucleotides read TGTGCCAGCAGCCTCGGTGCCTTACCGACAGGGGGGACCGAGCAGTACTTC. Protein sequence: CASSLGALPTGGTEQYF. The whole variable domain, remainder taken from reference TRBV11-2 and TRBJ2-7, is EAGVAQSPRYKIIEKRQSVAFWCNPISGHATLYWYQQILGQGPKLLIQFQNNGVVDDSQLPKDRFSAERLKGVDSTLKIQPAKLEDSAVYLCASSLGALPTGGTEQYFGPGTRLTVT.

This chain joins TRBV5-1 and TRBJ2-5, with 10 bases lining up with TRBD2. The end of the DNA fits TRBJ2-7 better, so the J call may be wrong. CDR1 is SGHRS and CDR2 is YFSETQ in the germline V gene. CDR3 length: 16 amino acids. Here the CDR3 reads CASSQGLAGGLYEQYF. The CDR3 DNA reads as TGCGCCAGCAGCCAGGGGTTAGCGGGAGGTCTATACGAGCAGTACTTC.

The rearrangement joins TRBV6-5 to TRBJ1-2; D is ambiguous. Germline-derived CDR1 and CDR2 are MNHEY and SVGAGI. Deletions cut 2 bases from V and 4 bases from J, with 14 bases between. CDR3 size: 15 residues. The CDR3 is CASSYLRRQVYGYTF. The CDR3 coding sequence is TGTGCCAGCAGTTACCTCCGAAGGCAGGTCTATGGCTACACCTTC.

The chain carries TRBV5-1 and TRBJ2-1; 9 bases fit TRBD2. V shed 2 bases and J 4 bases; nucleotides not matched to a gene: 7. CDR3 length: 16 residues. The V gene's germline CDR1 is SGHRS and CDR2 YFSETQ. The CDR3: CASSFSAGGAYNEQFF. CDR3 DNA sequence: TGCGCCAGCAGCTTTTCGGCGGGAGGGGCGTACAATGAGCAGTTCTTC.

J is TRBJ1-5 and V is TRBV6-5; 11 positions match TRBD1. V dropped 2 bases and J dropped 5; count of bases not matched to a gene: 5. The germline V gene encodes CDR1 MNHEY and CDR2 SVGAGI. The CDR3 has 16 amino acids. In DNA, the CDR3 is TGTGCCAGCAGTTACAGGACAGGGGGCGGGGATCAGCCCCAGCATTTT. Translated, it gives CASSYRTGGGDQPQHF.